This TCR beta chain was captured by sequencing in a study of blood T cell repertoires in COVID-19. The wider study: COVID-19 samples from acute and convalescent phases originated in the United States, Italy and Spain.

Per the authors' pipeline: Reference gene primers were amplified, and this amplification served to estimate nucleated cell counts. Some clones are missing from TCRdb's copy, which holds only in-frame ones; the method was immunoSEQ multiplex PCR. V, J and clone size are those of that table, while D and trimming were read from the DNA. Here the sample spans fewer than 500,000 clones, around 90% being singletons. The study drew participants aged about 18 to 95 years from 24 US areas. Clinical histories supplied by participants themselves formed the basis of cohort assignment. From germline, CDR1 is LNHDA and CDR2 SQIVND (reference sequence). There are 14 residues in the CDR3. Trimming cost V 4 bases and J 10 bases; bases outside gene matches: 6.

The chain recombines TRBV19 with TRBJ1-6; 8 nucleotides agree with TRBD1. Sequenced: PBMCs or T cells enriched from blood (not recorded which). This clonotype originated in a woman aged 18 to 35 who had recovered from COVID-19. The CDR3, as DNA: TGTGCCAGTAGTACCCAGGGGGCCTTCTCACCCCTCCACTTT. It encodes CASSTQGAFSPLHF.